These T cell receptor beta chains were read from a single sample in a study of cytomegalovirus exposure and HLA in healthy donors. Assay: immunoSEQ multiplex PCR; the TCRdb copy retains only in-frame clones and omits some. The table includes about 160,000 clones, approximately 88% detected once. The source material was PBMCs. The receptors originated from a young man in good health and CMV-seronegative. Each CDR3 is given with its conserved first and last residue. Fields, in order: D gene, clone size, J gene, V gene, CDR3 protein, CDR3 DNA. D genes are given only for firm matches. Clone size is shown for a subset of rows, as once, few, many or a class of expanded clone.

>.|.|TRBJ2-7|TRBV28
CASGLSYEQYF
TGTGCCAGCGGACTATCCTACGAGCAGTACTTC
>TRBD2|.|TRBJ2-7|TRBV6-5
CASRATSGGFYEQYF
TGTGCCAGCAGAGCAACTAGCGGGGGTTTCTACGAGCAGTACTTC
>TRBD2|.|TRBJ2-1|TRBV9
CASSVDLAEYNEQFF
TGTGCCAGCAGCGTAGATCTAGCGGAGTACAATGAGCAGTTCTTC
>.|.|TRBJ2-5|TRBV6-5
CASSYSSIPGETQYF
TGTGCCAGCAGTTACTCCTCTATCCCCGGGGAGACCCAGTACTTC
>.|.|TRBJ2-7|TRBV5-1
CASSRSFFRSYEQYF
TGCGCCAGCAGCCGGTCGTTCTTTCGCTCCTACGAGCAGTACTTC
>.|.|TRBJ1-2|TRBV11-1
CASSTGGAYGYTF
TGTGCCAGCAGTACGGGGGGGGCCTATGGCTACACCTTC
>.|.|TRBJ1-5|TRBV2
CASSRRATGWDQPQHF
TGTGCCAGCAGTCGGCGTGCGACAGGTTGGGATCAGCCCCAGCATTTT
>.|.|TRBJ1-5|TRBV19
CASSIDYGGVQPQHF
TGTGCCAGTAGTATAGATTACGGGGGGGTTCAGCCCCAGCATTTT
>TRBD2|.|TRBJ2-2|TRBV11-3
CASSLDSLAGNTGELFF
TGTGCCAGCAGCTTAGATTCACTAGCGGGTAACACCGGGGAGCTGTTTTTT
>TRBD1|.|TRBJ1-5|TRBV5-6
CASSLGTGFGQPQHF
TGTGCCAGCAGTTTAGGGACAGGGTTCGGTCAGCCCCAGCATTTT
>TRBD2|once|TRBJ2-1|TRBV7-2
CASSLRSLAGVNEQFF
TGTGCCAGCAGCTTAAGATCCCTAGCGGGGGTAAATGAGCAGTTCTTC
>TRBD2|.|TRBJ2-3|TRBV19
CASSPGLETDTQYF
TGTGCCAGTAGTCCCGGACTAGAAACAGATACGCAGTATTTT
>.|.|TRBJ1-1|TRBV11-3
CASSLTGTNTEAFF
TGTGCCAGCAGTCTTACAGGGACGAACACTGAAGCTTTCTTT
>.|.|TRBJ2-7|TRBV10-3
CAISEELLYEQYF
TGTGCCATTAGTGAGGAGTTATTATACGAGCAGTACTTC
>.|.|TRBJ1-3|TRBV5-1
CASSLALPGISGNTIYF
TGCGCCAGCAGCTTGGCCCTTCCAGGAATCTCTGGAAACACCATATATTTT
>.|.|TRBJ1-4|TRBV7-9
CSSSLSLEEKLFF
TGTTCCAGCAGCTTATCACTGGAGGAAAAACTGTTTTTT
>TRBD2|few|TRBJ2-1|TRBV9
CASSVGGGRMNEQFF
TGTGCCAGCAGCGTAGGGGGCGGGAGGATGAATGAGCAGTTCTTC
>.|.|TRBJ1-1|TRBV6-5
CASSQQGNTEAFF
TGTGCCAGCAGTCAACAGGGGAACACTGAAGCTTTCTTT
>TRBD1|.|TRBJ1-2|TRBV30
CAWRTTGTGGMGGYTF
TGTGCCTGGAGAACTACGGGGACAGGGGGCATGGGTGGCTACACCTTC
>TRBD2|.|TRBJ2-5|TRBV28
CASRASGTGSQETQYF
TGTGCCAGCAGGGCGAGCGGGACTGGCAGCCAAGAGACCCAGTACTTC
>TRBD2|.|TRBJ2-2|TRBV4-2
CASSQDRGGRRGGLTGELFF
TGTGCCAGCAGCCAAGATCGAGGGGGGCGGCGGGGGGGCTTAACCGGGGAGCTGTTTTTT
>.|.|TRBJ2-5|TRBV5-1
CASSLGIMAERAQETQYF
TGCGCCAGCAGCTTGGGGATTATGGCCGAGAGGGCCCAAGAGACCCAGTACTTC
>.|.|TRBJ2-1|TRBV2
CASSVGGRNEQFF
TGTGCCAGCAGTGTCGGGGGGCGAAATGAGCAGTTCTTC
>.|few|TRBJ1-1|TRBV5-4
CASSLQQGDTEAFF
TGTGCCAGCAGCTTGCAACAAGGGGACACTGAAGCTTTCTTT
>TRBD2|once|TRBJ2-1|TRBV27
CASSIGTSGGSNEQFF
TGTGCCAGCAGTATCGGGACTAGCGGGGGATCGAATGAGCAGTTCTTC
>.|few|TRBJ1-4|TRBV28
CASSLSGARGTNEKLFF
TGTGCCAGCAGTTTATCCGGGGCCAGGGGTACTAATGAAAAACTGTTTTTT
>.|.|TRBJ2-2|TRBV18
CASSQGTDTGELFF
TGTGCCAGCTCGCAGGGGACCGACACCGGGGAGCTGTTTTTT
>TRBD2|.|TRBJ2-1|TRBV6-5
CASSGLAGTQFF
TGTGCCAGCAGTGGACTAGCGGGAACCCAGTTCTTC
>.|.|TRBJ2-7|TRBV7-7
CASSQGGAGYEQYF
TGTGCTAGCAGCCAAGGGGGCGCGGGGTACGAGCAGTACTTC
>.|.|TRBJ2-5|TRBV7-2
CASSHDWGRETQYF
TGTGCCAGCAGCCACGACTGGGGGAGGGAGACCCAGTACTTC
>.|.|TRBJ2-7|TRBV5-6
CASSSPAGDYEQYF
TGTGCCAGCAGCTCCCCGGCAGGCGACTACGAGCAGTACTTC
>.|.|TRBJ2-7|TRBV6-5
CASSYAGQPYEQYF
TGTGCCAGCAGTTACGCGGGGCAGCCCTACGAGCAGTACTTC
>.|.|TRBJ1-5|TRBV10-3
CAISETGVDNQPQHF
TGTGCCATCTCCGAGACAGGCGTCGACAATCAGCCCCAGCATTTT
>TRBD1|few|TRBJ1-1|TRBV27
CASSRRRDRENTEAFF
TGTGCCAGCAGCCGCCGCCGGGACAGGGAGAACACTGAAGCTTTCTTT
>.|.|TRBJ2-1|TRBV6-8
CASNSLPFNSRSFRIIVHEQFF
TGTGCCAGCAATTCTCTGCCCTTTAATTCTAGATCGTTTAGGATCATAGTGCACGAGCAGTTCTTC
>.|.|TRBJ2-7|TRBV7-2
CASSLQGYEQYF
TGTGCCAGCAGCTTACAGGGTTACGAGCAGTACTTC
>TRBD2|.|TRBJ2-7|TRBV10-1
CASSESTGGPYEQYF
TGCGCCAGCAGTGAGTCTACGGGAGGCCCCTACGAGCAGTACTTC
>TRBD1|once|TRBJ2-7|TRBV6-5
CASSKGQAHSEGQYF
TGTGCCAGCAGTAAGGGACAGGCCCATTCCGAGGGGCAGTACTTC
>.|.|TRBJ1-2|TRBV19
CASSIQGLFHGYTF
TGTGCCAGTAGTATACAGGGGCTTTTTCATGGCTACACCTTC
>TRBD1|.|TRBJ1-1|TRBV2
CASSLRGTERMNTEAFF
TGTGCCAGCAGCCTCCGAGGGACAGAACGCATGAACACTGAAGCTTTCTTT
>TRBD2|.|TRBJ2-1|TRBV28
CASSPLAGTYNEQFF
TGTGCCAGCAGTCCTCTAGCGGGGACCTACAATGAGCAGTTCTTC